This entry lists 3 T cell receptor beta chains sequenced from one sample in a study of cytomegalovirus exposure and HLA in healthy donors. PCR involved 60 Vbeta and 13 Jbeta primers. TCRdb's table, derived via immunoSEQ multiplex PCR, lists solely in-frame clones and lacks some. The table includes around 210,000 clones, around 83% detected once. Sequences were obtained from PBMCs. The receptors stem from a girl aged 2 to 10 in good health and CMV-seronegative.

The genes are TRBV7-2 and TRBJ2-5; 9 bases fit TRBD2. V was pared by 1 base and J by 4 bases, with 7 bases of the junction left unmatched. The germline gives CDR1 SGHTA, CDR2 FQGNSA. The CDR3 totals 16 residues. In DNA form, the CDR3 reads TGTGCCAGCAGCTTAGTGTTGCGGGGGGGCCGAGAGACCCAGTACTTC. Translation gives CASSLVLRGGRETQYF.

V and J are TRBV5-8 and TRBJ2-3; 11 nucleotides align to TRBD2. V gave up 4 bases and J gave up 0 bases; unmatched junction bases: 10. From germline, CDR1 is SGHTS and CDR2 YDEGEE. CDR3 length: 18 residues. The CDR3 DNA is TGTGCCAGCAGCCAAGTTAGCGGGGGGGGCCTTAGCACAGATACGCAGTATTTT. This translates into CASSQVSGGGLSTDTQYF.

The chain carries TRBV13 and TRBJ1-2; the D is unclear. Trimming stripped 2 bases from V and 6 bases from J, with 10 bases between. Germline V gene data show CDR1 as PRHDT and CDR2 as FYEKMQ (reference sequence). The CDR3 totals 13 residues. The CDR3 region has the DNA TGTGCCAGCAGCTTAAGCAGGTATCATGGCTACACCTTC. As protein: CASSLSRYHGYTF.